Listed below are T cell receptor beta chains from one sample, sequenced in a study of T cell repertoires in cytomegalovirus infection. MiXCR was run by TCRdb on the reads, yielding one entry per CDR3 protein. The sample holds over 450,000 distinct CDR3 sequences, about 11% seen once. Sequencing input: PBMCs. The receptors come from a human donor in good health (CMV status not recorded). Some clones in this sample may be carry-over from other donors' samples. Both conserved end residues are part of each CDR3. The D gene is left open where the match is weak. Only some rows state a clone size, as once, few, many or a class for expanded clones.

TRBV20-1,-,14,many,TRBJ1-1,CSAQRGAGSTEAFF,TGCAGTGCCCAGAGGGGCGCGGGATCCACTGAAGCTTTCTTT
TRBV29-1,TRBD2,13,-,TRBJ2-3,CSVDSSGGAPQYF,TGCAGCGTTGATAGTAGCGGGGGGGCCCCGCAGTATTTT
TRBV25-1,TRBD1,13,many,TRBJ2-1,CASTKGARNEQFF,TGTGCCAGCACCAAGGGGGCTCGGAATGAGCAGTTCTTC
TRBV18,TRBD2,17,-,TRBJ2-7,CASSPGTSGTRPYEQYF,TGTGCCAGCTCACCCGGGACTAGCGGGACCCGGCCCTACGAGCAGTACTTC
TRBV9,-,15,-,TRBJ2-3,CASSVAQGGIDTQYF,TGTGCCAGCAGCGTAGCACAGGGTGGGATAGATACGCAGTATTTT
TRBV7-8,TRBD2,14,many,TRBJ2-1,CASSLVRENNEQFF,TGTGCCAGCAGCTTAGTGCGGGAGAATAATGAGCAGTTCTTC
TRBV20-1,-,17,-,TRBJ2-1,CSASGTSKVLYYNEQFF,TGCAGTGCCTCCGGGACTTCAAAGGTCCTATACTACAATGAGCAGTTCTTC
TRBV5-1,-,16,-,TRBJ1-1,CASSLGPRAPGTEAFF,TGCGCCAGCAGCTTGGGCCCGCGGGCCCCCGGCACTGAAGCTTTCTTT
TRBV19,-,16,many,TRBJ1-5,CASSIMGTVLNQPQHF,TGTGCCAGTAGTATAATGGGTACAGTTCTCAATCAGCCCCAGCATTTT
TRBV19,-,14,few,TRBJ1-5,CASSERDLGQPQHF,TGTGCCAGTAGCGAGCGGGACTTGGGGCAGCCCCAGCATTTT
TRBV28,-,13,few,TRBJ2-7,CASSPRRGWEQYF,TGTGCCAGCAGTCCCCGTCGAGGATGGGAGCAGTACTTC
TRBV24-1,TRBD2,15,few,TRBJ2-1,CATSDPSTSGNEQFF,TGTGCCACCAGTGACCCCTCGACTAGCGGCAATGAGCAGTTCTTC
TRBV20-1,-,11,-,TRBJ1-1,CSAWGGTEAFF,TGCAGTGCTTGGGGGGGCACTGAAGCTTTCTTT
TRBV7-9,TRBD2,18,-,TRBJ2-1,CASSRGLAGQGFYNEQFF,TGTGCCAGCAGCCGGGGACTAGCGGGACAAGGTTTCTACAATGAGCAGTTCTTC
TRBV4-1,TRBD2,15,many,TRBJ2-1,CASSHPSTGGGEQFF,TGCGCCAGCAGCCATCCCTCCACGGGAGGGGGTGAGCAGTTCTTC
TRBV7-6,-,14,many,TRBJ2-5,CASSLAPRAETQYF,TGTGCCAGCAGCTTAGCCCCACGAGCAGAGACCCAGTACTTC
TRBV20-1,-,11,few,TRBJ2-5,CSARSLETQYF,TGCAGTGCTAGGAGCCTCGAGACCCAGTACTTC
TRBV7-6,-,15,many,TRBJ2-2,CASSPQEGMTGELFF,TGTGCCAGCAGCCCTCAGGAGGGTATGACCGGGGAGCTGTTTTTT
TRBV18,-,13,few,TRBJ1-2,CASSPSRTDGYTF,TGTGCCAGCTCACCCAGTAGGACGGATGGCTACACCTTC
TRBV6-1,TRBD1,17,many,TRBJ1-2,CASSESNPGQKFYGYTF,TGTGCCAGCAGTGAATCAAACCCGGGACAGAAGTTTTATGGCTACACCTTC
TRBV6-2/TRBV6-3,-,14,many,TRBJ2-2,CASSSKQITGELFF,TGTGCCAGCAGTTCGAAACAGATTACCGGGGAGCTGTTTTTT
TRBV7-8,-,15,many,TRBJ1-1,CASSSRGYGATEAFF,TGTGCCAGCAGCTCCCGAGGGTACGGGGCCACTGAAGCTTTCTTT
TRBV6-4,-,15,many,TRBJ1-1,CASRPQSGASTEAFF,TGTGCCAGCAGGCCCCAGTCCGGGGCGAGCACTGAAGCTTTCTTT
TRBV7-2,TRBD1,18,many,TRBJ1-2,CASSLAGTGGRSNYGYTF,TGTGCCAGCAGCTTAGCGGGGACAGGGGGCCGGTCTAACTATGGCTACACCTTC
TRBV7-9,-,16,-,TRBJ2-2,CASSITGTLNTGELFF,TGTGCCAGCAGCATAACCGGGACGCTGAATACCGGGGAGCTGTTTTTT
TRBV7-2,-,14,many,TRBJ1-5,CASSLVSPNQPQHF,TGTGCCAGCAGCTTAGTATCCCCCAATCAGCCCCAGCATTTT
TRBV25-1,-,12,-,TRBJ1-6,CASSDGLSPLHF,TGTGCCAGCAGTGACGGACTTTCACCCCTCCACTTT
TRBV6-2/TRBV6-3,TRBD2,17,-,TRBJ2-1,CASSSKGPGTSVREQFF,TGTGCCAGCAGTAGTAAAGGTCCCGGGACTAGCGTTCGGGAGCAGTTCTTC
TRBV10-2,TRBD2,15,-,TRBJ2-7,CASNSGGYEFYEQYF,TGCGCCAGCAATAGCGGGGGGTACGAATTCTACGAGCAGTACTTC